This TCR beta chain originates from a study of CD8+ T cells in alopecia areata. The CDR3 totals 15 residues. Germline V CDR1 and CDR2: ENHRY, SYGVKD. Trimming took 0 bases from V and 6 from J, leaving 15 bases between them. cDNA reverse transcribed from extracted RNA served as the sequencing template. Measured with immunoSEQ multiplex PCR; TCRdb has only the in-frame clones, and not every one. The table shows 100,000 to 130,000 clones, with 50% to 60% occurring only once. The V gene is TRBV10-3, the J gene TRBJ2-7; weak D call: TRBD1 (6 bases). The sequencing input was NKG2D-low CD8+ T cells sorted from blood. The TCR originated in a human donor with alopecia areata. The CDR3: CAISESQTAGVEQYF. CDR3 DNA: TGTGCCATCAGTGAGTCTCAAACAGCAGGGGTCGAGCAGTACTTC.